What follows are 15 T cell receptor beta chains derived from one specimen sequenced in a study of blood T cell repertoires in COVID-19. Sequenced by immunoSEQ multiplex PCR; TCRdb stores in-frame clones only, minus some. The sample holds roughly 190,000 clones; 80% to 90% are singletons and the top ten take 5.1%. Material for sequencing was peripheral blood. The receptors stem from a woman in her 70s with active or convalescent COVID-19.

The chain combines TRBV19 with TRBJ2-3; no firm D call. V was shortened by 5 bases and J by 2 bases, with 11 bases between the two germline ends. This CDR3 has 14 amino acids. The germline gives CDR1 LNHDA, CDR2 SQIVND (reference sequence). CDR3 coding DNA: TGTGCCAGTAGTGGCGGCTTAGCCACAGATACGCAGTATTTT. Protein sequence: CASSGGLATDTQYF. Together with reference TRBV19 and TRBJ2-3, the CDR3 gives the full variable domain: DGGITQSPKYLFRKEGQNVTLSCEQNLNHDAMYWYRQDPGQGLRLIYYSQIVNDFQKGDIAEGYSVSREKKESFPLTVTSAQKNPTAFYLCASSGGLATDTQYFGPGTRLTVL.

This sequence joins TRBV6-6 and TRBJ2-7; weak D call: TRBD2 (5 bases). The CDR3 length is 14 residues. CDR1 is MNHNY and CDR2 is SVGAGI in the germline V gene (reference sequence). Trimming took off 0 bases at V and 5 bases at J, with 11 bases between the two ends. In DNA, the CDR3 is TGTGCCAGCAGTTACTCGATTCCGGAGGACGAGCAGTACTTC. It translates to CASSYSIPEDEQYF.

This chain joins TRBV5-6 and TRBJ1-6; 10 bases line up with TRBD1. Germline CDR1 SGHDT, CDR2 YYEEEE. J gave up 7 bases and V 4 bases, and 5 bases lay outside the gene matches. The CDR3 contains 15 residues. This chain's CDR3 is CASSPGTGVNSPLHF. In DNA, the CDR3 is TGTGCCAGCAGCCCCGGGACAGGGGTAAATTCACCCCTCCACTTT.

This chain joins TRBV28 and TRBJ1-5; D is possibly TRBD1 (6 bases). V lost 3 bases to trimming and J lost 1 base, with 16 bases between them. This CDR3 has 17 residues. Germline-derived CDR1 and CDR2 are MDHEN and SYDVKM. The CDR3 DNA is TGTGCCAGCAGTTTCGCGGCAAGGGGGGGAAGCAATCAGCCCCAGCATTTT. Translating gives CASSFAARGGSNQPQHF.

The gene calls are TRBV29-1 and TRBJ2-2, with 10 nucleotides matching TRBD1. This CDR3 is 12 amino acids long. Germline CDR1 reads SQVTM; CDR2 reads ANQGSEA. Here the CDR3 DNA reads TGCACCGGGACAGGGGAGACCGGGGAGCTGTTTTTT. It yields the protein CTGTGETGELFF.

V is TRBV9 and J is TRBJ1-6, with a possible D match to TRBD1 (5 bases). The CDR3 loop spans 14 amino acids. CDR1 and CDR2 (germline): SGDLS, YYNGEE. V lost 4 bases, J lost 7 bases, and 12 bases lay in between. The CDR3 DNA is TGTGCCAGCAGCAGTAGACAGACGAATTCACCCCTCCACTTT. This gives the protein CASSSRQTNSPLHF.

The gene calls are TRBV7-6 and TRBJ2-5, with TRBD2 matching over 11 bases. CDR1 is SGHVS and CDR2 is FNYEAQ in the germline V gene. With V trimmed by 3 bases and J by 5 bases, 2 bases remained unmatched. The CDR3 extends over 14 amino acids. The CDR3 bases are TGTGCCAGCAGCTTTATAGCGGGAGGGGAGACCCAGTACTTC. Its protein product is CASSFIAGGETQYF.

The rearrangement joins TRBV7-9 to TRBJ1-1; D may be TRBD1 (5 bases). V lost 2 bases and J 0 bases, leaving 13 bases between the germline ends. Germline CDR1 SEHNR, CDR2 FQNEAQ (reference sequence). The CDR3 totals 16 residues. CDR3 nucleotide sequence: TGTGCCAGCAGCTTACCTCGCGGGACGGTGAACACTGAAGCTTTCTTT. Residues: CASSLPRGTVNTEAFF. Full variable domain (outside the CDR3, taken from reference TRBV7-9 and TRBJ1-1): DTGVSQNPRHKITKRGQNVTFRCDPISEHNRLYWYRQTLGQGPEFLTYFQNEAQLEKSRLLSDRFSAERPKGSFSTLEIQRTEQGDSAMYLCASSLPRGTVNTEAFFGQGTRLTVV.

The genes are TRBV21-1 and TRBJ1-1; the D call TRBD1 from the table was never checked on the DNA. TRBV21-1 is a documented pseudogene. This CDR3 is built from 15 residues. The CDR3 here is CASSVRTGLFTEAFF. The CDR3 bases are TGTGCCAGCAGCGTCCGGACAGGCCTGTTCACTGAAGCTTTCTTT.

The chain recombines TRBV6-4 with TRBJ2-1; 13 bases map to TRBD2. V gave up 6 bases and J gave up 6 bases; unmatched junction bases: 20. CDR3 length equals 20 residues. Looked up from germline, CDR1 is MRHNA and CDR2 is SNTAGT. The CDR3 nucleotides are TGTGCCAGCAGCCTACACCCCGGGACTAGCGGGACCCCGGGCGGCAATGAGCAGTTCTTC. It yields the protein CASSLHPGTSGTPGGNEQFF.

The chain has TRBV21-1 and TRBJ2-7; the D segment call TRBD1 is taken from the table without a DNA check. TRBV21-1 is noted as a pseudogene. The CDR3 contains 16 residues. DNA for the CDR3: TGTGCCAGCAGCAAAGGGGGACAGGGGGTTCACTACGAGCAGTACTTC. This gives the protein CASSKGGQGVHYEQYF.

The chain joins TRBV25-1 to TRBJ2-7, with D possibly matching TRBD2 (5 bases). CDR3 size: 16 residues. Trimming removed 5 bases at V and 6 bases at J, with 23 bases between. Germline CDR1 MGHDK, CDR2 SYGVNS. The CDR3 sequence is CASSPHGGPRGVEQYF. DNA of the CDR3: TGTGCCAGCAGTCCCCATGGCGGGCCACGAGGAGTCGAGCAGTACTTC.

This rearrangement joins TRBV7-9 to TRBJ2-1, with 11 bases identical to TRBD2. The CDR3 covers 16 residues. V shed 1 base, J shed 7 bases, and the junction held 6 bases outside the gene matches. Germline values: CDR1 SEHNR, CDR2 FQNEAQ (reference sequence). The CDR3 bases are TGTGCCAGCAGCTTAGATCTAGCGGGAGGTAGGAATGAGCAGTTCTTC. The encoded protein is CASSLDLAGGRNEQFF.

CDR3 amino acids: CASSLGPPQGLSGNTIYF. The CDR3 bases are TGTGCCAGCAGCTTAGGCCCGCCACAGGGCCTCTCTGGAAACACCATATATTTT. The V call is TRBV11-2, the J call TRBJ1-3, with D perhaps matching TRBD1 (6 bases). V was cut by 1 base and J by 0 bases, with 16 bases left in between. Germline-derived CDR1 and CDR2 are SGHAT and FQNNGV. The CDR3 loop spans 18 amino acids.

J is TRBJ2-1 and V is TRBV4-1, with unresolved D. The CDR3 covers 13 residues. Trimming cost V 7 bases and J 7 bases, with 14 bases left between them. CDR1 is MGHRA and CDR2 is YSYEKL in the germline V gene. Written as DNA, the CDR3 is TGCGCCAGCACTCGTCCCCCAGGAAATGAGCAGTTCTTC. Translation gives CASTRPPGNEQFF.